This T cell receptor (beta chain) comes out of a study of Graves' ophthalmopathy and Graves' hyperthyroidism (dated by TCRdb to between 2017 and 2018). With regard to the full study: Peripheral blood was collected at initial diagnosis, before any treatment. The study used signatures of the TCR beta repertoire to tell Graves' ophthalmopathy apart from Graves' hyperthyroidism and to predict which patients would progress to ophthalmopathy. In total, 120 to 150 blood samples were TCR-sequenced: 40 to 45 ophthalmopathy, over 70 hyperthyroidism and approximately 17 hyperthyroidism-to-ophthalmopathy patients. To explore V-J signatures that distinguish ophthalmopathy from hyperthyroidism, a discovery set of 100 patients was enrolled, made up of around 40 with ophthalmopathy and roughly 57 with stable hyperthyroidism. An independent validation cohort was composed of fewer than 20 hyperthyroidism patients and 17 patients who later progressed from hyperthyroidism to ophthalmopathy. In six hyperthyroidism patients, the T-cell repertoire of thyroid tissue was compared with the T-cell repertoire of blood. Following sampling, methimazole starting at 30 mg daily was administered to hyperthyroidism patients, and high-dose intravenous methylprednisolone was administered to ophthalmopathy patients. The approximately 90 discovery patients were divided at random into training and test sets in a 7:3 ratio.

Stable hyperthyroidism was defined as no progression to ophthalmopathy within 18 months of follow-up. Hyperthyroidism patients were newly diagnosed, with disease duration under 2 months, and aged 18 to 65 years. Patients with other autoimmune diseases, uncontrolled infections, pregnancy or lactation were excluded. Diagnosis relied on clinical symptoms, serum thyroxine, TRAb, thyroid ultrasound and orbital computed tomography. Using Ficoll-Paque density gradient centrifugation, PBMCs were isolated from about 9.2 ml of fresh peripheral blood. Trizol reagent was used to extract the total RNA, and its quality was then checked on an Agilent 2100 Bioanalyzer. This clonotype was found many times. Its specific antigen is unknown. No qualities accompany the bases; no much larger clone lies one base away. TCR beta CDR3 regions were amplified from RNA transcripts for repertoire sequencing. The first round was an RT-PCR using HTBI primers with the Qiagen OneStep RT-PCR kit, and this first round was followed by a second-round multiplex PCR, then size selection and purification. Libraries were sequenced paired-end with 100 bp reads on an Illumina HiSeq2000. The study's own analysis went as follows. SOAPnuke was used to process the reads, throwing out any read that had adapters, had uncalled bases, had a mean Phred below 15, or lacked an exact constant-primer or identifier match. COPE v1.2.5 was used to merge high-quality paired reads. Each unique nucleotide sequence was treated as a clonotype, and MiTCR v1.1 was used to align the clonotypes to the IMGT TRB V, D and J references. The analysis was limited to V-J combinations with a frequency above 0.0001, which together covered 99.2% of repertoires. For each V-J combination, a TCR clonal expansion and chaos score was defined as F50 clonal expansion divided by the chaos observed in the TCRdist matrix. Welch's t-statistics and random forest were used to reduce the features to approximately 13 V-J combinations, which were then used as input to a naive Bayes classifier. The similarity between thyroid and blood repertoires was quantified using the Morisita-Horn index. The public reads were run again by TCRdb, first through fastp at Q25 and then through MiXCR, and only productive beta chains were kept. Rows merge per CDR3 protein into single entries with the most common DNA and genes. These V and J calls rely on TCRdb rather than the paper's analysis. This sample comprises hundreds of thousands of distinct CDR3 sequences, about 24% of them detected only once. The top ten clonotypes cover roughly 6.9% of the sample.

What the study reported, not specific to this receptor: No statistical method was used to set the sample size in advance, and the investigators knew which group each participant was assigned to. Most of the expanded thyroid clonotypes with a frequency above 0.001 were also detected in blood, and it was suggested that the thyroid immune response may be reflected by blood repertoires. The 13-signature model separated ophthalmopathy from stable hyperthyroidism with 85% to 90% sensitivity and 81.08% specificity in cross-validation, and 80%/75% in the test set. In validation, the model predicted ophthalmopathy progression with about 64% sensitivity and 72% to 80% specificity; 12 predicted patients were CT-confirmed with GO in a median of about 7.1 months.

The sequence derives from a woman aged 18-29 years with stable Graves' hyperthyroidism. Some clones in this sample may be carry-over from other donors' samples. Donor details come from another sample of the same person, matched by shared clones. The source material was peripheral blood.

The CDR3 has the sequence CATSRDRWGLAGRSYEQYF. Read as DNA, the sequence is TGTGCCACCAGCAGAGATCGGTGGGGGCTAGCGGGAAGGAGTTACGAGCAGTACTTC. The rearranged chain carries TRBV15 and TRBJ2-7, and TRBD2 matches 9 of the central bases. The CDR3 starts with the cysteine, ends with the phenylalanine, and has 19 residues. This entry keeps only the CDR3 DNA: 57 bases, framed from base 1. Reading the germline V gene (reference sequence) gives CDR1 LNHNV and CDR2 YYDKDF. Trimming leaves V shorter by 0 bases and J shorter by 4 bases, with the junction holding 16 bases beyond the gene matches.